This T cell receptor (beta chain) appears in the sequencing data of a study of blood T cell repertoires in COVID-19. Study details: From the United States, Italy and Spain came samples of acute and convalescent COVID-19. T cells, B-cell-depleted T cells, or PBMCs supplied cDNA or gDNA.

In the study's own analysis: Estimated nucleated cell counts came from reference gene primer amplification. The repertoire was sequenced with immunoSEQ multiplex PCR; TCRdb's copy has only in-frame clones and lacks some. The DNA gave D and trimming, while V, J and clone size come from that table. The sample shows roughly 100,000 clones, approximately 89% of them seen only once. The clonotype comes from a woman of 80 years or more in a cohort sampled during active COVID-19. The sequenced material came from peripheral blood.

As DNA, the CDR3 is TGTGCCAGCAGCGTAGCCCCCAGGGAAAACCCCCAGCATTTT. It encodes CASSVAPRENPQHF. The V gene is TRBV9, the J gene TRBJ1-5, with a possible D match to TRBD1 (5 bases). Germline CDR1 and CDR2: SGDLS and YYNGEE. With 0 bases removed from V and 10 bases from J, the gap between germline ends came to 14 bases. CDR3 length: 14 amino acids.